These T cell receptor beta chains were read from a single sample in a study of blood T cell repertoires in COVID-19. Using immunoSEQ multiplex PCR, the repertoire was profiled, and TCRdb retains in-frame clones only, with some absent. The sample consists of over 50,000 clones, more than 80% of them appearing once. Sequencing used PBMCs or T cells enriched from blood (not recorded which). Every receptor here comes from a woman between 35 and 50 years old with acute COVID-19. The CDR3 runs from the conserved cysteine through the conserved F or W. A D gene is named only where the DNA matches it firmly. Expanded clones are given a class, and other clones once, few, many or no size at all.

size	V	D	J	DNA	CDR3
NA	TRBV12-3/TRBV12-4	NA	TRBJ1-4	TGTGCCAGCAACCTCGCAGCTAATGAAAAACTGTTTTTT	CASNLAANEKLFF
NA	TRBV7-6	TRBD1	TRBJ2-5	TGTGCCAGCAAGACAGGGAAGTACCAAGAGACCCAGTACTTC	CASKTGKYQETQYF
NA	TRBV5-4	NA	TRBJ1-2	TGTGCCAGCAGCCTTCAGTCGGGGGGCTTAGGTGGCTACACCTTC	CASSLQSGGLGGYTF
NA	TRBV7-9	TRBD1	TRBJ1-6	TGTGCCAGCAGCGATCAGGGGGCCGGCTCGAATTCACCCCTCCACTTT	CASSDQGAGSNSPLHF
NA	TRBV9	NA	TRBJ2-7	TGTGCCAGCAGCGTAGAGGGGGGGACCTACGAGCAGTACTTC	CASSVEGGTYEQYF
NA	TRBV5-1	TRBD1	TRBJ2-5	TGCGCCAGCAGCGCGGCCGGGACAGGGAAAGAGACCCAGTACTTC	CASSAAGTGKETQYF
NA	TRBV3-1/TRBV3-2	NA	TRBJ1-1	TGTGCCAGCAGCCAAGAATCTCGAGGCACTGAAGCTTTCTTT	CASSQESRGTEAFF
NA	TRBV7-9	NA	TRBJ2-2	TGTGCCAGCAGCCACGTCATCGGGAACACCGGGGAGCTGTTTTTT	CASSHVIGNTGELFF
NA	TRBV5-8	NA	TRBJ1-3	TGTGCCAGCAGCCCGGCCGGGACATCGATCTCTGGAAACACCATATATTTT	CASSPAGTSISGNTIYF
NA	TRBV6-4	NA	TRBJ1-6	TGTGCCAGCAGCCTAACTGGCGCTAGAAATTCACCCCTCCACTTT	CASSLTGARNSPLHF
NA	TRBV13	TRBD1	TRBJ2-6	TGTGCCAGCAGCTTAGCAGGGGGCACTGGGGCCAACGTCCTGACTTTC	CASSLAGGTGANVLTF
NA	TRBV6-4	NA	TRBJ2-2	TGTGCCAGCAGTGACAGGGGCACCGGGGAGCTGTTTTTT	CASSDRGTGELFF
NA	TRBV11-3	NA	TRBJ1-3	TGTGCCAGCAGCCCAGGTGGTACGGGCGGGAAAGGAAACACCATATATTTT	CASSPGGTGGKGNTIYF
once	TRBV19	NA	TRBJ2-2	TGTGCCAGTAGTCCCCAATCGCCCGGGTCCGGGGAGCTGTTTTTT	CASSPQSPGSGELFF
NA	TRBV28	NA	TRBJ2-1	TGTGCCAGCAGTTTCCTTACGCGGCGTACCTCAAAGGATGAGCAGTTCTTC	CASSFLTRRTSKDEQFF
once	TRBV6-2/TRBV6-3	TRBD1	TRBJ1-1	TGTGCCAGCAGTTTGACAGGGGGGACTGAAGCTTTCTTT	CASSLTGGTEAFF
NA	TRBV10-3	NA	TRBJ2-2	TGTGCCATCAGTGTCGAGAGGAACACCGGGGAGCTGTTTTTT	CAISVERNTGELFF
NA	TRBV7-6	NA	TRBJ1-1	TGTGCCAGCAGCTCCCCAGGGGAAACTGAAGCTTTCTTT	CASSSPGETEAFF
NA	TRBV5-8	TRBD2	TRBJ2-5	TGTGCCAGCAGCTGGCTCCCTAGCGGGGGGGGAGAGACCCAGTACTTC	CASSWLPSGGGETQYF
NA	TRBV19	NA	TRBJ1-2	TGTGCCAGTAGTAGAGACAGATCCTATGGCTACACCTTC	CASSRDRSYGYTF
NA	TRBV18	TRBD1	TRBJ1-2	TGTGCCAGCTCACCAGACAGACAGGGGGCCTCGCAGCCATTC	CASSPDRQGASQPF
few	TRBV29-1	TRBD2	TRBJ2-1	TGCAGCGCGATAGCGGGAGGGACCTACAATGAGCAGTTCTTC	CSAIAGGTYNEQFF
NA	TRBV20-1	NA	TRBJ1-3	TGCAGTGCTAGTCGGCAGGGCGGAATCTCTGGAAACACCATATATTTT	CSASRQGGISGNTIYF
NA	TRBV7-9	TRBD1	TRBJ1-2	TGTGCCAGCAGCTCGTGGGACAGGGGGCAGAGTGGCTACACCTTC	CASSSWDRGQSGYTF
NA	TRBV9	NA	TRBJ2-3	TGTGCCAGCAGCGTAGAAGTACACCCCACAGATACGCAGTATTTT	CASSVEVHPTDTQYF
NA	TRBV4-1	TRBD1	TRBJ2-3	TGCGCCAGCAGGGTGACAGGGGGAAGGGCAGATACGCAGTATTTT	CASRVTGGRADTQYF
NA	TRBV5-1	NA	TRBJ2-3	TGCGCCAGCAGCTTGGCCCTAGACCTCACAGATACGCAGTATTTT	CASSLALDLTDTQYF
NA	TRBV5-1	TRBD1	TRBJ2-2	TGCGCCAGCAGCACATCCGACAGGGGCCTGGGGCTAGTCAGCCGTGAGGAGCTGTTTTTT	CASSTSDRGLGLVSREELFF
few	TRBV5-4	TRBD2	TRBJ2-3	TGTGCCAGCAGCTCGCCACTAGCGGGAGTAACAGATACGCAGTATTTT	CASSSPLAGVTDTQYF
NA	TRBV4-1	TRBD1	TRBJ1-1	TGCGCCAGCAGATTGGTGGGGACAGGGCGGTACACTGAAGCTTTCTTT	CASRLVGTGRYTEAFF
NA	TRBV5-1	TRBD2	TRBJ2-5	TGCGCCAGCAGCGGTGGGTGGACTAGCGGGGGGAAAGAGACCCAGTACTTC	CASSGGWTSGGKETQYF
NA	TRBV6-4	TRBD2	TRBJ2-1	TGTGCCAGCAGTAACGGGGGGGCCTACAATGAGCAGTTCTTC	CASSNGGAYNEQFF
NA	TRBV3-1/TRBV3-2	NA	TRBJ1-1	TGTGCCAGCAGCCTAACCCGGTCTTTCAATGCTGAAGCTTTCTTT	CASSLTRSFNAEAFF
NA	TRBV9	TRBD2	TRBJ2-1	TGTGCCAGCAGCCCACGACTAGCGGGGGACTACAATGAGCAGTTCTTC	CASSPRLAGDYNEQFF
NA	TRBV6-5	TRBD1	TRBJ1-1	TGTGCCAGCAGTCATACAGGGGGGTTGACTGAAGCTTTCTTT	CASSHTGGLTEAFF
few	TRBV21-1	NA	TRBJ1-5	TGTGCCTCTAAAAATAGCAATCAGCCCCAGCATTTT	CASKNSNQPQHF
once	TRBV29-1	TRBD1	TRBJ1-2	TGCAGCGTTGGACAGGGGGAAAACTATGGCTACACCTTC	CSVGQGENYGYTF
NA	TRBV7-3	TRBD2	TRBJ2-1	TGTGCCAGCAGCTCAGCCGGGACTAGCGGCGATGAGCAGTTCTTC	CASSSAGTSGDEQFF
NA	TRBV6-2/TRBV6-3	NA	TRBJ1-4	TGTGCCAGCAGTTACAGACAGACTAATGAAAAACTGTTTTTT	CASSYRQTNEKLFF
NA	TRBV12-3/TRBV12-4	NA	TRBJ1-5	TGTGCCAGCAGACTTTCTTTGGATCAGCCCCAGCATTTT	CASRLSLDQPQHF
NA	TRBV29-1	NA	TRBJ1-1	TGCAGCGTTGGACAGTCCCACACTGAAGCTTTCTTT	CSVGQSHTEAFF
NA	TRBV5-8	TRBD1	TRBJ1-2	TGTGCCATCAAGGACAGGGATAACGGCTACACCTTC	CAIKDRDNGYTF
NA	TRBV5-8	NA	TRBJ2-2	TGTGCCAGCAGCTTGGAAGGGGCTGCTGGCGGGGAGCTGTTTTTT	CASSLEGAAGGELFF
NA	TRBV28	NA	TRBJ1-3	TGTGCCAGCATCCTCGGGGGGGTTGGAAACACCATATATTTT	CASILGGVGNTIYF
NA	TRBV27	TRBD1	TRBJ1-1	TGTGCCAGCAGTTTTACCGGGACAGGGGCCACCTTCTCCACTGAAGCTTTCTTT	CASSFTGTGATFSTEAFF
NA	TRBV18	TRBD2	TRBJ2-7	TGTGCCAGCTCATCGGGACTAGCCGGCTCCTACGAGCAGTACTTC	CASSSGLAGSYEQYF
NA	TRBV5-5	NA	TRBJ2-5	TGTGCCAGCAGCTTGGTAGGGGGGGATTGGGAGACCCAGTACTTC	CASSLVGGDWETQYF
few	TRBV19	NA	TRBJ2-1	TGTGCCAGTAGGGTAGACAGGAGCTCCTACAATGAGCAGTTCTTC	CASRVDRSSYNEQFF
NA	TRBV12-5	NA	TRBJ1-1	TGTGCTAGTGGTTTAGGGGTCGGGAACACTGAAGCTTTCTTT	CASGLGVGNTEAFF
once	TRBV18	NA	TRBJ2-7	TGTGCCAGCTCACCGAAACAGGGTTACGAGCAGTACTTC	CASSPKQGYEQYF
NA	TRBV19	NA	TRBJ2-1	TGTGCCAGTAGTATCCCCTCCAATATTAGAAATGAGCAGTTCTTC	CASSIPSNIRNEQFF
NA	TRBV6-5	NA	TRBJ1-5	TGTGCCAGCCAAAAGCGCACCCATGATCAGCCCCAGCATTTT	CASQKRTHDQPQHF
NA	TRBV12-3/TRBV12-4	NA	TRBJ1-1	TGTGCCAGCAGTTTGAGTGAGAACACTGAAGCTTTCTTT	CASSLSENTEAFF